Below, one T cell receptor (beta chain) is given with its context. The sample holds many counts of this clonotype. Its antigen is unknown. It has no much larger one-base neighbor in the sample; base qualities were not kept. The TCR beta CDR3 regions were amplified from RNA transcripts. The TCR CDR3 was subjected to a first round of RT-PCR using the HTBI primer set and the Qiagen OneStep RT-PCR kit. The libraries were constructed in a second round of multiplex PCR and then size-selected and purified. Libraries were sequenced paired-end with 100 bp reads on an Illumina HiSeq2000. In the source study's methods: SOAPnuke was used to process the raw data, removing reads that contained adapters or uncalled bases, had a mean Phred below 15, or lacked an exact match to the constant primer or identifier. COPE v1.2.5 was used to merge high-quality paired reads, and clonotypes were defined as unique nucleotide sequences. MiTCR v1.1 was used to align the clonotypes against IMGT TRBV, TRBD and TRBJ reference segments. The analysis was restricted to V-J combinations with a frequency above 0.0001, which together covered 99% to 99.2% of the repertoires. A TCS score was defined as the ratio of F50 (clonal expansion) to E x V (chaos), with BLOSUM62-based TCRdist applied between CDR3 peptides within each V-J. Welch's t-statistics and random forest reduced some 510 V-J features to roughly 13, which were used in a naive Bayes classifier (R e1071). Using fastp trimming at Q25 and MiXCR clonotype assembly, TCRdb reanalyzed the public sequencing data and kept in-frame beta chains. Rows with a matching CDR3 protein are joined into one entry that keeps the most common DNA and genes. TCRdb, not the authors, supplied the V and J calls. This sample has 700,000 or so distinct CDR3 sequences in its table, and more than 14% of those were observed once. Of the sample, around 13% falls within the top ten clones.

V is pruned by 5 bases and J by 7 bases, leaving 5 bases of the junction without a gene match. The CDR3, cysteine through phenylalanine, is 13 amino acids long. Kept here is only the CDR3 DNA, which spans 39 bases and is read in frame from base 1. The germline V gene (reference sequence) provides CDR1 SEHNR and CDR2 FQNEAQ. The entry originates in a study of T cells in Graves' hyperthyroidism and ophthalmopathy (dated by TCRdb to the late 2010s). In the study overall: Peripheral blood samples were taken at the time of initial diagnosis, prior to any treatment. The study also compared thyroid tissue and blood T-cell repertoires from roughly six Graves' hyperthyroidism patients. According to the paper, TCR Vbeta CDR3 sequencing was carried out on 120 to 150 peripheral blood samples, which came from about 45 ophthalmopathy, under 80 hyperthyroidism and roughly 17 progressor patients. A discovery cohort of about 95 patients, fewer than 50 with Graves' ophthalmopathy and about 58 with stable Graves' hyperthyroidism, was used to find distinguishing TCR V-J signatures. The approximately 100 discovery patients were divided at random into training and test sets in a 7:3 ratio. Prospective prediction of ophthalmopathy was tested in an independent validation cohort of 18 to 20 hyperthyroidism patients and 15 to 17 patients who later progressed to ophthalmopathy. Following sampling, methimazole starting at 30 mg daily was given to hyperthyroidism patients, and high-dose intravenous methylprednisolone was given to ophthalmopathy patients.

Ophthalmopathy patients had moderately to severely active disease, with a Clinical Activity Score of 3 or more, a NOSPECS grade of 4 or more, and a disease duration of less than 3 months. Exclusion was applied to patients with uncontrolled infections, other autoimmune diseases, pregnancy or lactation. Diagnoses were established on the basis of clinical symptoms, serum thyroxine and TRAb, thyroid ultrasound, and orbital computed tomography. PBMCs were separated from 10 ml of fresh peripheral blood using Ficoll-Paque density gradient centrifugation. Total RNA was extracted with Trizol reagent, and quality was checked on an Agilent 2100 Bioanalyzer. The investigation overall reported the following: In validation, the model predicted progression to ophthalmopathy a median of about 6 months before onset, with 65% to 71% sensitivity and 72.22% specificity. Sample size was not statistically predetermined, and blinding of investigators to group allocation was not performed. Blood samples also contained most of the expanded thyroid clonotypes (frequency above 0.001), which suggests that blood repertoires may reflect thyroid immune responses. A 13 V-J signature model separated ophthalmopathy from stable hyperthyroidism, with 87.88% sensitivity and 81.08% specificity in cross-validation and 80%/75% in testing.

This sequence uses TRBV7-9 and TRBJ2-7; 10 bases in the junction line up with TRBD2. The sequenced sample was blood. The sequence was collected from a woman in her 50s with Graves' ophthalmopathy. The CDR3 sequence is CASSPGTSAEQYF. The nucleotides are TGTGCCAGCAGCCCAGGGACTAGCGCTGAGCAGTACTTC.